Sequencing of this TCR beta chain was carried out in a study of naive and memory T cell subsets. The study's findings and limits: A few larger clonotypes appeared in naive repertoires, especially CD8, possibly memory cells re-expressing CD45RA. Over 85% of naive TCR sequences appeared only once after error correction, unlike memory subsets.

This clonotype occurred a few times. Its matching antigen is unknown. Both TRBC1 and TRBC2 were covered by a beta constant-region primer of two equimolar oligonucleotides. The ligated cDNA underwent four PCR rounds using SP2 and nested alpha and beta constant-region primers. One entry per CDR3 protein, called by TCRdb with MiXCR from the UMI-ligation and nested PCR reads. The sample includes over 110,000 distinct CDR3 sequences, approximately 21% of them seen just once. Sample: naive CD8+ T cells from blood. The TCR sequence derives from a human donor in good health.

CDR3 sequence reads: CSAAGSAIIPNYEQYF. For the CDR3, the DNA is TGCAGTGCGGCCGGGTCCGCGATTATTCCCAACTACGAGCAGTACTTC. The chain recombines TRBV20-1 with TRBJ2-7; D is undetermined. From germline, CDR1 is DFQATT and CDR2 SNEGSKA (reference sequence). There are 16 residues in the CDR3. Trimming cost V 6 bases and J 3 bases, with 24 bases left between them.